Each of the 28 T cell receptor beta chains below was sequenced from the same sample in a study of CD4+ T cells in melanoma. Profiling relied on immunoSEQ multiplex PCR, and the TCRdb table lists in-frame clones only, not all of them. The data show some 110,000 clones, around 93% seen once. Sequenced: peripheral blood. These receptors all stem from a human donor with melanoma.

The rearrangement uses TRBV2 and TRBJ2-1, with D possibly TRBD1 on 5 matching bases. Germline lookup yields CDR1 SNHLY and CDR2 FYNNEI. The V and J ends lost 7 bases and 1 base respectively, with 17 bases between them. The CDR3 extends over 16 amino acids. Here the CDR3 DNA reads TGTGCCAGCAAGCTATTTACAGGTAAGTCCTACAATGAGCAGTTCTTC. Residues: CASKLFTGKSYNEQFF. Together with reference TRBV2 and TRBJ2-1, the CDR3 gives the full variable domain: EPEVTQTPSHQVTQMGQEVILRCVPISNHLYFYWYRQILGQKVEFLVSFYNNEISEKSEIFDDQFSVERPDGSNFTLKIRSTKLEDSAMYFCASKLFTGKSYNEQFFGPGTRLTVL.

This chain links TRBV10-3 with TRBJ2-5, with D perhaps matching TRBD1 (6 bases). The V gene's germline CDR1 is ENHRY and CDR2 SYGVKD. There are 14 residues in the CDR3. Trimming removed 6 bases from V and 0 bases from J, with 11 bases in between. CDR3: CAIRPDRNQETQYF. The CDR3 nucleotides read TGTGCCATCAGACCTGACAGGAACCAAGAGACCCAGTACTTC.

The chain uses TRBV19 and TRBJ2-3; the D gene is possibly TRBD1 (6 bases). Germline V gene data show CDR1 as LNHDA and CDR2 as SQIVND (reference sequence). The CDR3 spans 15 residues. With 2 bases removed from V and 1 base from J, the gap between germline ends came to 10 bases. CDR3 sequence: CASSITGTRTDTQYF. CDR3 coding DNA: TGTGCCAGTAGTATAACAGGGACCCGCACAGATACGCAGTATTTT.

V usage is TRBV7-2 and J usage is TRBJ2-1, with D perhaps matching TRBD1 or TRBD2 (6 bases each). The CDR3 has 17 residues. V shed 1 base and J shed 5 bases, with 18 bases lying between them. Germline loops: CDR1 SGHTA, CDR2 FQGNSA. This CDR3 is CASSLDLGGPYNNEQFF. The CDR3 DNA follows: TGTGCCAGCAGCTTAGACCTGGGGGGCCCGTACAACAATGAGCAGTTCTTC. The entire variable domain, with the rest obtained from reference TRBV7-2 and TRBJ2-1, is as follows: GAGVSQSPSNKVTEKGKDVELRCDPISGHTALYWYRQSLGQGLEFLIYFQGNSAPDKSGLPSDRFSAERTGGSVSTLTIQRTQQEDSAVYLCASSLDLGGPYNNEQFFGPGTRLTVL.

In this sample, this clone turned up a few times. The chain uses TRBV10-2 and TRBJ1-5, with 9 nucleotides matching TRBD1. V lost 4 bases and J lost 5; bases outside the gene matches: 3. The V gene's germline CDR1 is WSHSY and CDR2 SAAADI. CDR3 length: 14 amino acids. CDR3 sequence: CASSAGTGYQPQHF. For the CDR3, the DNA is TGCGCCAGCAGTGCCGGGACAGGGTATCAGCCCCAGCATTTT.

The V and J genes are TRBV28 and TRBJ2-2, with a weak D call TRBD2 (7 bases). The CDR3 totals 16 residues. In germline, CDR1 is MDHEN, CDR2 SYDVKM. The V gene lost 3 bases and the J gene lost 5 bases, with 16 bases spanning the gap. The DNA for the CDR3 is TGTGCCAGCAGTTTTCCTTTGGGAGGGGGTACCGGGGAGCTGTTTTTT. Amino acids: CASSFPLGGGTGELFF.

As for this clone: One end of the junction fails to match germline, which may point to a read error. This chain joins TRBV7-2 and TRBJ1-2, with D perhaps TRBD1 (5 bases). This CDR3 has 13 residues. Germline V lookup: CDR1 SGHTA, CDR2 FQGNSA. CDR3 amino acids: CASSPVAGTGRAF. In nucleotides, the CDR3 is TGTGCCAGCAGCCCAGTAGCAGGGACGGGTAGGGCCTTC.

This chain uses TRBV27 with TRBJ1-2, with TRBD1 matching 9 bases. Germline V gene data show CDR1 as MNHEY and CDR2 as SMNVEV (reference sequence). The CDR3 sequence is 13 residues long. The V gene end was trimmed by 4 bases and the J gene end by 7 bases; junction bases not matched to a gene: 4. The CDR3 protein is CASSSQGAFGYTF. DNA for the CDR3: TGTGCCAGCAGTTCACAGGGGGCCTTTGGCTACACCTTC.

This clone was counted between two and nine times. The chain has TRBV6-4 and TRBJ2-3, with 13 bases matching TRBD2. The CDR3 consists of 16 residues. J was trimmed by 2 bases and V by 5 bases; bases with no gene match: 4. Germline assignment: CDR1 MRHNA and CDR2 SNTAGT. CDR3 in amino acids: CASSRTSGGHTDTQYF. Written as DNA, the CDR3 is TGTGCCAGCAGTAGGACTAGCGGGGGACACACAGATACGCAGTATTTT.

The chain joins TRBV29-1 to TRBJ2-7, with 12 bases that match TRBD1. Unmatched junction bases numbered 5, after V lost 4 bases and J lost 4 bases. The germline gives CDR1 SQVTM, CDR2 ANQGSEA. The length of the CDR3 is 14 residues. The CDR3 bases are TGCAGCGTTGCGGGGGACAGGGGGCGTTACGAGCAGTACTTC. This sequence encodes CSVAGDRGRYEQYF.

In the case of this clone: Other DNA sequences from this sample encode an identical CDR3 as well. The rearrangement uses TRBV7-9 and TRBJ1-5, with D perhaps TRBD1 (5 bases). The V and J ends lost 1 base and 4 bases respectively, with 11 bases between them. The CDR3 loop spans 15 amino acids. CDR1 and CDR2 (germline): SEHNR, FQNEAQ (reference sequence). CDR3 region: CASSLEGSGNQPQHF. CDR3 in DNA: TGTGCCAGCAGCTTAGAGGGGTCGGGGAATCAGCCCCAGCATTTT.

This clone was picked up one time. The rearrangement uses TRBV27 and TRBJ2-5; 9 bases agree with TRBD2. Per germline, CDR1 MNHEY and CDR2 SMNVEV (reference sequence). J lost 7 bases, V lost 5 bases, and 14 bases had no gene match. There are 16 residues in the CDR3. The CDR3 here is CASSPRAGGPSLTQYF. The DNA for the CDR3 is TGTGCCAGCAGTCCCAGGGCGGGGGGGCCTTCGCTGACCCAGTACTTC.

The genes are TRBV6-6 and TRBJ2-2; weak D call: TRBD1 (5 bases). The V end was cut by 6 bases, the J end by 0 bases, with 8 bases between. Germline V gene lookup returns CDR1 MNHNY and CDR2 SVGAGI (reference sequence). The CDR3 is 14 amino acids. The CDR3 coding sequence is TGTGCCAGCAGATCAGGGTCGAACACCGGGGAGCTGTTTTTT. The encoded protein is CASRSGSNTGELFF.

The chain employs TRBV7-2 and TRBJ1-6; D gene uncertain. Germline V gene lookup returns CDR1 SGHTA and CDR2 FQGNSA. Trimming removed 0 bases at V and 0 bases at J, with 12 bases between. The CDR3 totals 18 residues. This CDR3 reads CASSLAEPRSSYNSPLHF. CDR3 bases: TGTGCCAGCAGCTTAGCAGAGCCCCGGAGCTCCTATAATTCACCCCTCCACTTT. Full variable domain (rest looked up from reference TRBV7-2 and TRBJ1-6): GAGVSQSPSNKVTEKGKDVELRCDPISGHTALYWYRQSLGQGLEFLIYFQGNSAPDKSGLPSDRFSAERTGGSVSTLTIQRTQQEDSAVYLCASSLAEPRSSYNSPLHFGNGTRLTVT.

The V gene is TRBV4-1, the J gene TRBJ2-2; D uncertain. CDR1 is MGHRA and CDR2 is YSYEKL in the germline V gene. V was clipped by 2 bases and J by 3 bases, with 4 bases between them. The CDR3 spans 13 residues. The CDR3 region has the DNA TGCGCCAGCAGCCAATTATACACCGGGGAGCTGTTTTTT. Protein product: CASSQLYTGELFF.

J is TRBJ2-7 and V is TRBV10-1, with TRBD1 matching over 7 bases. CDR1 is WNHNN and CDR2 is SYGVQD in the germline V gene (reference sequence). Unmatched junction bases numbered 10, after V lost 6 bases and J lost 5 bases. The CDR3 is 14 residues long. CDR3 bases: TGCGCCAGCAGCGAAACGACAGGGTTCCACGAGCAGTACTTC. It encodes CASSETTGFHEQYF.

The V gene is TRBV28, the J gene TRBJ1-4, with 7 bases identical to TRBD1. The CDR3 spans 13 residues. Germline trimming cut 5 bases from V and 3 bases from J; bases unmatched to any gene: 0. Looked up from germline, CDR1 is MDHEN and CDR2 is SYDVKM. The CDR3 sequence: CASSRGPNEKLFF. The CDR3 nucleotides are TGTGCCAGCAGTAGGGGGCCTAATGAAAAACTGTTTTTT.

The rearrangement uses TRBV7-2 and TRBJ2-5, with D unclear. Germline assignment: CDR1 SGHTA and CDR2 FQGNSA. CDR3 length equals 13 residues. Trimming removed 5 bases at V and 0 bases at J, with 7 bases between. CDR3 DNA sequence: TGTGCCAGCAGCCTACAGTACCAAGAGACCCAGTACTTC. Translated: CASSLQYQETQYF.

The chain carries TRBV5-1 and TRBJ2-5, with 8 bases matching TRBD2. V lost 4 bases to trimming and J lost 5 bases; unmatched junction nucleotides: 1. Germline loops: CDR1 SGHRS, CDR2 YFSETQ. The CDR3 is 12 amino acids. The chain's CDR3 is CASSPGGETQYF. The CDR3 DNA is TGCGCCAGCAGCCCGGGAGGGGAGACCCAGTACTTC.

The J gene is TRBJ1-5, the V gene TRBV27, with TRBD1 identical over 10 bases. V trimming: 5 bases; J trimming: 6 bases; junction bases outside the gene matches: 4. The germline CDR1 and CDR2 sequences are MNHEY and SMNVEV (reference sequence). This CDR3 has 14 amino acids. CDR3 nucleotides: TGTGCCAGCAGTGTAGGACAGGGGGGTCAGCCCCAGCATTTT. Its protein product is CASSVGQGGQPQHF.

The rearrangement uses TRBV15 and TRBJ1-1, with 7 bases aligning to TRBD1. This CDR3 has 13 residues. Germline V lookup: CDR1 LNHNV, CDR2 YYDKDF (reference sequence). Trimming took 2 bases from V and 7 from J; bases not matched to a gene: 4. The CDR3 spells CATSRPRQGEAFF. The CDR3, as DNA: TGTGCCACCAGCAGACCCCGACAGGGTGAAGCTTTCTTT. The full variable domain, with the rest looked up from reference TRBV15 and TRBJ1-1, is DAMVIQNPRYQVTQFGKPVTLSCSQTLNHNVMYWYQQKSSQAPKLLFHYYDKDFNNEADTPDNFQSRRPNTSFCFLDIRSPGLGDTAMYLCATSRPRQGEAFFGQGTRLTVV.

This rearrangement joins TRBV7-2 to TRBJ2-7; 8 bases are a match to TRBD2. V lost 1 base and J lost 12; bases outside the gene matches: 11. The germline gives CDR1 SGHTA, CDR2 FQGNSA. This CDR3 has 14 amino acids. CDR3 residues: CASSLVQLAGNLYF. The CDR3 nucleotides are TGTGCCAGCAGCTTAGTTCAGCTAGCGGGTAATCTGTACTTC.

This chain connects TRBV18 to TRBJ1-6, with D unclear. The V end was cut by 3 bases, the J end by 4 bases, with 10 bases between. The CDR3 covers 15 residues. Per germline, CDR1 KGHSH and CDR2 LQKENI. The CDR3 coding sequence is TGTGCCAGCTCACCCCTTACAGCGTATAATTCACCCCTCCACTTT. This codes for CASSPLTAYNSPLHF.

V is TRBV11-1 and J is TRBJ1-2, with D unresolved. This CDR3 is 13 amino acids long. V lost 5 bases, J lost 6 bases, and 13 bases lay in between. Germline loops: CDR1 SGHAT, CDR2 FQDESV (reference sequence). The CDR3 loop reads CASSRFRLNGYTF. CDR3 coding DNA: TGTGCCAGCAGCCGTTTCCGTTTGAATGGCTACACCTTC.

The chain combines TRBV6-6 with TRBJ1-4; possible D gene TRBD1, 5 bases. CDR1 and CDR2 (germline): MNHNY, SVGAGI (reference sequence). This CDR3 has 14 amino acids. V lost 6 bases to trimming and J lost 4 bases, with 12 bases between them. DNA for the CDR3: TGTGCCAGCAGCCAACAGGCACATAATGAAAAACTGTTTTTT. As protein: CASSQQAHNEKLFF.

The J gene is TRBJ2-7, the V gene TRBV27; TRBD1 matches at 7 bases. The CDR3 has 17 residues. V lost 3 bases, J lost 3 bases, and 14 bases stayed unmatched. Germline loops: CDR1 MNHEY, CDR2 SMNVEV (reference sequence). DNA of the CDR3: TGTGCCAGCAGTTTTCGTAACAGGGGCCGCGAAAGCTACGAGCAGTACTTC. Protein sequence: CASSFRNRGRESYEQYF.

The rearrangement joins TRBV15 to TRBJ1-4; D is ambiguous. Trimming shortened V by 5 bases and J by 1 base, and 14 bases separated the two germline ends. The germline V gene has CDR1 LNHNV and CDR2 YYDKDF (reference sequence). This CDR3 has 16 amino acids. The DNA for the CDR3 is TGTGCCACCAGCCCCCGTCTTCTCGGAACTAATGAAAAACTGTTTTTT. It yields the protein CATSPRLLGTNEKLFF.

The chain combines TRBV19 with TRBJ1-5; 7 nucleotides align to TRBD1. J gave up 5 bases and V 3 bases, and 13 bases lay outside the gene matches. CDR3 length: 17 residues. Germline V gene lookup returns CDR1 LNHDA and CDR2 SQIVND (reference sequence). This CDR3 is CASSMYVGQGGDQPQHF. The CDR3 DNA reads as TGTGCCAGTAGTATGTATGTCGGGCAGGGGGGGGATCAGCCCCAGCATTTT.